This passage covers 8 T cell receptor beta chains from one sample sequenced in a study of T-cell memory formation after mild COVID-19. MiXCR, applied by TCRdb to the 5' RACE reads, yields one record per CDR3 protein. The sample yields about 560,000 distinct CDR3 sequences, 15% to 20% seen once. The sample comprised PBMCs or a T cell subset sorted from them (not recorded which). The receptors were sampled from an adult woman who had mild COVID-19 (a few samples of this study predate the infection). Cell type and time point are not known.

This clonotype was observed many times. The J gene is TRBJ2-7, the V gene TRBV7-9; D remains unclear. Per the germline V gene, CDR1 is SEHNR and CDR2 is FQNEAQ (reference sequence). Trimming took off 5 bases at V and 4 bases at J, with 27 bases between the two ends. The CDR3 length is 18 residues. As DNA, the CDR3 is TGTGCCAGCAGCCACCGGGCTGAGACTGTCTCCACTACTTACGAGCAGTACTTC. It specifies CASSHRAETVSTTYEQYF.

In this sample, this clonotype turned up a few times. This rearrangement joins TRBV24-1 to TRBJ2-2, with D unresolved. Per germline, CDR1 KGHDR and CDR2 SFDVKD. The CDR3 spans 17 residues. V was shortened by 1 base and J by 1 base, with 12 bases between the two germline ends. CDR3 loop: CATSDFERAGNTGELFF. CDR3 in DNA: TGTGCCACCAGTGATTTTGAACGAGCTGGGAACACCGGGGAGCTGTTTTTT.

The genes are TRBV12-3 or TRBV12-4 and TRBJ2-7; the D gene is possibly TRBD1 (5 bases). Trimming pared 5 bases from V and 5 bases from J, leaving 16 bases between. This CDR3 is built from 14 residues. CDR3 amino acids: CASSPSGQFHEQYF. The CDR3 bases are TGTGCCAGCAGTCCCAGTGGACAATTTCACGAGCAGTACTTC.

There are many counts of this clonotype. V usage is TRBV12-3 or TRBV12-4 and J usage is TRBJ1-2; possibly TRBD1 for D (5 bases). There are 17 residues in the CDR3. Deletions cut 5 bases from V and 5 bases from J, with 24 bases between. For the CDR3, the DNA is TGTGCCAGCAGTCTGAACCCACGGACGGCAGGGTCGTATGGCTACACCTTC. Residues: CASSLNPRTAGSYGYTF.

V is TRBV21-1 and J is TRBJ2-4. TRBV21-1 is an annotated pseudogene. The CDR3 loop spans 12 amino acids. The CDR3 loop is CASSQSRNIQYF. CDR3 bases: TGTGCCAGCAGCCAGTCCAGAAACATTCAGTACTTC.

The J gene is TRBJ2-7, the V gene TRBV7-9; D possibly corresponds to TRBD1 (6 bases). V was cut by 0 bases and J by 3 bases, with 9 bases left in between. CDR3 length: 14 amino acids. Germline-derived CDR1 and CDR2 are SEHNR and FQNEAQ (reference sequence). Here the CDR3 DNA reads TGTGCCAGCAGCTTAGCGCACAGGGACTACGAGCAGTACTTC. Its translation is CASSLAHRDYEQYF.

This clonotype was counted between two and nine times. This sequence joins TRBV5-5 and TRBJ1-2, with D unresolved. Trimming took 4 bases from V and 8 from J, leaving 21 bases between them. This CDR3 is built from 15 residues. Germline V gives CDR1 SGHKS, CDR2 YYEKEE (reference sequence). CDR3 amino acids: CASSPPFGDLKGYTF. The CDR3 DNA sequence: TGTGCCAGCAGCCCCCCGTTCGGAGACCTGAAAGGCTACACCTTC.

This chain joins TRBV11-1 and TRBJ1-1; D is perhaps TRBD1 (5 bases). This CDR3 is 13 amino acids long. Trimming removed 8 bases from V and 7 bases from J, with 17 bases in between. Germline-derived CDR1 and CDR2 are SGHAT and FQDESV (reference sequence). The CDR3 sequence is CASSAGLASEAFF. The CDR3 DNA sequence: TGTGCCAGCTCGGCGGGGCTGGCGAGTGAAGCTTTCTTT.